This T cell receptor (beta chain) was recorded in a study of T cells in narcolepsy. The ends were cut back, 2 bases at V and 8 bases at J, with 7 bases in the middle. CDR1 is SGHTA and CDR2 is FQGNSA in the germline V gene. The CDR3 runs to 12 residues. Some clones are missing from TCRdb's copy, which holds only in-frame ones; the method was immunoSEQ multiplex PCR. The table shows approximately 25,000 clones, with 55% to 65% occurring only once. The TCR comes from a human donor in good health. The V and J genes are TRBV7-2 and TRBJ2-1; D remains ambiguous. Material for sequencing was memory (CD45RA-) CD4+ T cells from blood. The CDR3 region is CASSLQSHEQFF. CDR3 nucleotides: TGTGCCAGCAGCTTACAGAGCCATGAGCAGTTCTTC. Looking up the rest from reference TRBV7-2 and TRBJ2-1 gives the full variable domain: GAGVSQSPSNKVTEKGKDVELRCDPISGHTALYWYRQSLGQGLEFLIYFQGNSAPDKSGLPSDRFSAERTGGSVSTLTIQRTQQEDSAVYLCASSLQSHEQFFGPGTRLTVL.